The TCR beta chain under discussion was sequenced for a study of blood T cell repertoires in COVID-19. Germline trimming cut 3 bases from V and 6 bases from J; bases unmatched to any gene: 4. CDR1 SGHTA and CDR2 FQGNSA come from the germline V gene. The CDR3 sequence is 15 residues long. In the original workflow: Nucleated cell number was recorded as an estimate derived from reference gene primer amplification. The repertoire was sequenced with immunoSEQ multiplex PCR; TCRdb's copy has only in-frame clones and lacks some. V and J calls and clone size come straight from that table; D and trimming were deduced from the DNA. The sample has some 130,000 clones; around 86% are singletons.

The sequencing sample was made of PBMCs or T cells enriched from blood (not recorded which). The sequence was collected from a man aged 45-65 years who had recovered from COVID-19. The chain couples TRBV7-2 to TRBJ2-1, with 11 bases aligning to TRBD1. The CDR3 spells CASSFSGTGGNEQFF. CDR3 coding DNA: TGTGCCAGCAGCTTTTCCGGGACAGGGGGCAATGAGCAGTTCTTC.